This T cell receptor beta chain was retrieved from a study of beta chain features in type 1 diabetes. The table lists this clone with a few counts. All of the isolated RNA was reverse transcribed, so expressed TCRB transcripts were sequenced. Repertoires were generated with immunoSEQ multiplex PCR, while TCRdb's copy carries only in-frame clones and drops some. This table has some 900,000 clones, around a sixth appearing once. V was pared by 0 bases and J by 1 base, with 18 bases between. Per the germline V gene, CDR1 is SGDLS and CDR2 is YYNGEE. This CDR3 has 18 residues. Input material: naive CD4+ T cells from blood. This clonotype was sampled from a woman between 18 and 29 years old in good health. The V call is TRBV9, the J call TRBJ2-3, with D possibly TRBD1 on 6 matching bases. CDR3 sequence reads: CASSVDGGPGHGTDTQYF. The CDR3 coding sequence is TGTGCCAGCAGCGTAGATGGGGGCCCGGGACACGGCACAGATACGCAGTATTTT.